The 26 T cell receptor beta chains below come from one sample, sequenced in a study of shared clonotypes between healthy human individuals. TCRdb keeps only in-frame clones here, not all; method: immunoSEQ multiplex PCR. Found here are around 510,000 clones, approximately 94% of them singletons; the top ten hold 0.055% to 0.075%. The specimen sequenced was naive CD4+ T cells sorted from blood. Specified subset: CD45RA+ positively selected. The receptors stem from a woman aged 25 to 39 in good health.

This chain links TRBV15 with TRBJ2-3; 8 bases line up with TRBD2. The CDR3 spans 16 residues. Germline CDR1 and CDR2: LNHNV and YYDKDF (reference sequence). J lost 3 bases, V lost 1 base, and 6 bases had no gene match. The DNA of the CDR3 is TGTGCCACCAGCAGAGGAAGTAGCGGGGTTACAGATACGCAGTATTTT. Its protein product is CATSRGSSGVTDTQYF.

The V call is TRBV6-5, the J call TRBJ1-5, with 7 bases identical to TRBD1. Germline CDR1 MNHEY, CDR2 SVGAGI. The CDR3 extends over 14 amino acids. V dropped 5 bases and J dropped 2; count of bases not matched to a gene: 3. The CDR3 reads CASSATGGNQPQHF. The CDR3 region has the DNA TGTGCCAGCAGTGCCACAGGGGGCAATCAGCCCCAGCATTTT.

The V gene is TRBV4-1, the J gene TRBJ2-3; D gene uncertain. The germline CDR1 and CDR2 sequences are MGHRA and YSYEKL. Trimming cost V 1 base and J 4 bases, with 12 bases left between them. The CDR3 extends over 15 amino acids. In DNA form, the CDR3 reads TGCGCCAGCAGCCAAGTTGGGGTCTCGGCAGATACGCAGTATTTT. This sequence encodes CASSQVGVSADTQYF.

The gene calls are TRBV5-1 and TRBJ1-1; no clear D. Germline V CDR1 and CDR2: SGHRS, YFSETQ. Deletions cut 5 bases from V and 1 base from J, with 9 bases between. The CDR3 spans 13 residues. CDR3 sequence: CASRSGPNTEAFF. The CDR3 region has the DNA TGCGCCAGCAGGTCAGGACCGAACACTGAAGCTTTCTTT.

This clone was counted a few times. This CDR3 is CSARAYTEAFF. DNA of the CDR3: TGCAGTGCTCGGGCCTACACTGAAGCTTTCTTT. The gene calls are TRBV20-1 and TRBJ1-1, with D unclear. The CDR3 consists of 11 residues. Trimming removed 5 bases from V and 3 bases from J, with 7 bases in between. The V gene's germline CDR1 is DFQATT and CDR2 SNEGSKA (reference sequence).

This clone was seen more than once but under ten times. This rearrangement joins TRBV7-9 to TRBJ2-7, with D uncertain. Germline V gives CDR1 SEHNR, CDR2 FQNEAQ (reference sequence). Trimming left V 6 bases short and J 0 bases short, with 12 bases between. The CDR3 runs to 14 residues. The CDR3 region is CASRIDASSYEQYF. The CDR3 DNA sequence: TGTGCCAGCAGGATAGACGCCAGCTCCTACGAGCAGTACTTC.

This clone has only a few counts. This chain connects TRBV30 to TRBJ1-4; no reliable D call. This CDR3 spans 12 amino acids. Looked up from germline, CDR1 is GTSNPN and CDR2 is SVGIG (reference sequence). V was trimmed by 4 bases and J by 0 bases, leaving 3 bases between them. CDR3 protein: CAWTATNEKLFF. The CDR3 DNA is TGTGCCTGGACAGCAACTAATGAAAAACTGTTTTTT. The full variable domain, completed using reference TRBV30 and TRBJ1-4, is SQTIHQWPATLVQPVGSPLSLECTVEGTSNPNLYWYRQAAGRGLQLLFYSVGIGQISSEVPQNLSASRPQDRQFILSSKKLLLSDSGFYLCAWTATNEKLFFGSGTQLSVL.

This rearrangement joins TRBV19 to TRBJ2-1, with TRBD1 matching over 10 bases. With V trimmed by 1 base and J by 8 bases, 2 bases remained unmatched. Germline CDR1 is LNHDA and CDR2 is SQIVND (reference sequence). The CDR3 sequence is 14 residues long. The DNA for the CDR3 is TGTGCCAGTAGTATAGGACAGGGGGCCTATGAGCAGTTCTTC. Amino acid sequence: CASSIGQGAYEQFF. Variable domain in full (rest from reference TRBV19 and TRBJ2-1): DGGITQSPKYLFRKEGQNVTLSCEQNLNHDAMYWYRQDPGQGLRLIYYSQIVNDFQKGDIAEGYSVSREKKESFPLTVTSAQKNPTAFYLCASSIGQGAYEQFFGPGTRLTVL.

The chain couples TRBV5-4 to TRBJ2-4; D possibly uses TRBD1 or TRBD2 (5 bases each). Germline CDR1 is SGHNT and CDR2 is YYREEE (reference sequence). V lost 0 bases, J lost 0 bases, and 13 bases lay in between. This CDR3 is 17 amino acids long. CDR3 sequence reads: CASSLGDGKLAKNIQYF. As DNA, the CDR3 is TGTGCCAGCAGCTTGGGGGACGGAAAACTAGCCAAAAACATTCAGTACTTC.

V is TRBV18 and J is TRBJ2-7, with a tentative D call TRBD2 (6 bases). The CDR3 is made up of 14 amino acids. Germline V CDR1 and CDR2: KGHSH, LQKENI. Trimming took 3 bases from V and 3 from J, leaving 12 bases between them. CDR3: CASSPRDSRYEQYF. The CDR3 coding sequence is TGTGCCAGCTCACCTCGGGACTCCCGCTACGAGCAGTACTTC.

This rearrangement joins TRBV6-6 to TRBJ2-2, with 7 bases lining up with TRBD1. The germline V gene encodes CDR1 MNHNY and CDR2 SVGAGI (reference sequence). This CDR3 has 16 amino acids. Trimming cost V 8 bases and J 1 base; bases outside gene matches: 10. The CDR3 spells CASGQTGQLNTGELFF. The CDR3 coding sequence is TGTGCCAGCGGACAAACGGGACAGTTGAACACCGGGGAGCTGTTTTTT.

The rearrangement uses TRBV30 and TRBJ1-4; D is unclear. Trimming took off 5 bases at V and 1 base at J, with 14 bases between the two ends. CDR3 length: 15 amino acids. Germline V gene data show CDR1 as GTSNPN and CDR2 as SVGIG (reference sequence). The CDR3 coding sequence is TGTGCCTGGTCTGAGCCCGTGGGAACTAATGAAAAACTGTTTTTT. Residues: CAWSEPVGTNEKLFF. Filled out from reference TRBV30 and TRBJ1-4, the complete variable domain reads SQTIHQWPATLVQPVGSPLSLECTVEGTSNPNLYWYRQAAGRGLQLLFYSVGIGQISSEVPQNLSASRPQDRQFILSSKKLLLSDSGFYLCAWSEPVGTNEKLFFGSGTQLSVL.

V usage is TRBV28 and J usage is TRBJ2-3; 8 bases are shared with TRBD2. Germline assignment: CDR1 MDHEN and CDR2 SYDVKM. V was pared by 8 bases and J by 3 bases, with 10 bases of the junction left unmatched. The CDR3 runs to 15 residues. In DNA, the CDR3 is TGTGCCAGCGCCCGAGCGGGAGACGGTACAGATACGCAGTATTTT. It specifies CASARAGDGTDTQYF.

CDR3 nucleotide sequence: TGCGCCAGCAGCGTGACTGGTAACTATGGCTACACCTTC. This translates into CASSVTGNYGYTF. V is TRBV5-1 and J is TRBJ1-2; D ambiguous. The V gene lost 4 bases and the J gene lost 1 base, with 8 bases spanning the gap. The CDR3 covers 13 residues. Germline lookup yields CDR1 SGHRS and CDR2 YFSETQ.

The chain uses TRBV6-5 and TRBJ1-4, with D unclear. CDR3 length: 11 residues. V was cut by 6 bases and J by 3 bases, with 2 bases left in between. CDR1 is MNHEY, CDR2 SVGAGI, per germline. CDR3 nucleotides: TGTGCCAGCAGGTCTAATGAAAAACTGTTTTTT. Residues: CASRSNEKLFF.

The chain couples TRBV19 to TRBJ2-5; 14 nucleotides match TRBD2. The CDR3 runs 15 residues. V dropped 3 bases and J dropped 11; count of bases not matched to a gene: 8. The germline CDR1 and CDR2 sequences are LNHDA and SQIVND (reference sequence). DNA of the CDR3: TGTGCCAGTAGTATCAGGGGACTAGCGGGAGCTGAGCAGTACTTC. The encoded protein is CASSIRGLAGAEQYF.

V and J are TRBV15 and TRBJ1-5, with no clear D. The CDR3 extends over 15 amino acids. Trimming took 2 bases from V and 3 from J, leaving 11 bases between them. Germline loops: CDR1 LNHNV, CDR2 YYDKDF (reference sequence). Written as DNA, the CDR3 is TGTGCCACCAGCAGATCCCGGGATATCAATCAGCCCCAGCATTTT. Translated: CATSRSRDINQPQHF.

The chain is built from TRBV28 and TRBJ2-7, with D possibly being TRBD2 (5 bases). The ends were cut back, 6 bases at V and 3 bases at J, with 9 bases in the middle. This CDR3 contains 12 residues. CDR1 and CDR2 from the germline V gene are MDHEN and SYDVKM. CDR3 residues: CASRLRDYEQYF. Here the CDR3 DNA reads TGTGCCAGCAGGTTGAGGGACTACGAGCAGTACTTC.

The genes are TRBV30 and TRBJ1-1, with a possible D match to TRBD1 (5 bases). V lost 5 bases and J lost 2, with 9 bases in between. The CDR3 runs 12 residues. The germline V gene encodes CDR1 GTSNPN and CDR2 SVGIG (reference sequence). The CDR3 spells CAWARVNTEAFF. For the CDR3, the DNA is TGTGCCTGGGCCAGGGTAAACACTGAAGCTTTCTTT.

The rearrangement uses TRBV5-5 and TRBJ1-2, with D perhaps TRBD1 (5 bases). CDR3 length equals 15 residues. Trimming removed 3 bases from V and 7 bases from J, with 19 bases in between. CDR1 is SGHKS, CDR2 YYEKEE, per germline (reference sequence). CDR3 nucleotides: TGTGCCAGCAGCTGGGTTCTTCTAGGGGTATTTGGCTACACCTTC. Translated: CASSWVLLGVFGYTF. The entire variable domain, with the rest obtained from reference TRBV5-5 and TRBJ1-2, is as follows: DAGVTQSPTHLIKTRGQQVTLRCSPISGHKSVSWYQQVLGQGPQFIFQYYEKEERGRGNFPDRFSARQFPNYSSELNVNALLLGDSALYLCASSWVLLGVFGYTFGSGTRLTVV.

The chain recombines TRBV27 with TRBJ1-3; 7 bases are a match to TRBD1. The CDR3 runs to 14 residues. Looked up from germline, CDR1 is MNHEY and CDR2 is SMNVEV (reference sequence). The ends lost 6 bases at V and 4 bases at J; junction bases unmatched: 6. DNA for the CDR3: TGTGCCAGCAGGCAGACAGGGAGGGGAAACACCATATATTTT. Its protein product is CASRQTGRGNTIYF.

The genes are TRBV5-1 and TRBJ2-2; no firm D call. The CDR3 has 14 amino acids. V was pared by 0 bases and J by 1 base, with 4 bases between. From germline, CDR1 is SGHRS and CDR2 YFSETQ. CDR3 in amino acids: CASSLDLNTGELFF. DNA of the CDR3: TGCGCCAGCAGCTTGGATCTGAACACCGGGGAGCTGTTTTTT.

This chain links TRBV5-4 with TRBJ2-7; 11 bases are a match to TRBD1. The CDR3 extends over 14 amino acids. V was clipped by 2 bases and J by 6 bases; unmatched bases: 4. Germline V gene sequence: CDR1 SGHNT, CDR2 YYREEE (reference sequence). The CDR3 DNA reads as TGTGCCAGCAGCTTCTCGGGGACAGGGGGCGAGCAGTACTTC. Amino acids: CASSFSGTGGEQYF.

V and J are TRBV15 and TRBJ2-3, with unresolved D. CDR1 is LNHNV and CDR2 is YYDKDF in the germline V gene (reference sequence). Trimming left V 4 bases short and J 4 bases short, with 9 bases between. This CDR3 is built from 13 residues. The CDR3 region has the DNA TGTGCCACCAGCATATCTGTGGCAGATACGCAGTATTTT. It codes for CATSISVADTQYF.

This clone has more than one count but fewer than ten. The rearrangement joins TRBV4-1 to TRBJ1-1; D remains ambiguous. This CDR3 contains 13 residues. V was cut by 4 bases and J by 3 bases, with 9 bases left in between. In germline, CDR1 is MGHRA, CDR2 YSYEKL. The CDR3 loop reads CASSPRSDTEAFF. CDR3 in DNA: TGCGCCAGCAGCCCCCGGTCTGACACTGAAGCTTTCTTT.

This sequence joins TRBV30 and TRBJ2-7; no definite D call. Germline values: CDR1 GTSNPN, CDR2 SVGIG (reference sequence). CDR3 size: 12 residues. The V and J ends lost 5 bases and 0 bases respectively, with 8 bases between them. CDR3 in amino acids: CAWAISSYEQYF. The CDR3, as DNA: TGTGCCTGGGCCATCAGCTCCTACGAGCAGTACTTC.